This note documents a single T cell receptor beta chain sequence. This sample is part of a study of technical replicates of blood from a handful of donors. The data were produced by immunoSEQ multiplex PCR, yet TCRdb's version contains in-frame clones alone and is incomplete. The data show some 70,000 clones, 80% to 95% seen once. The receptor's source is a human donor in good health. Some clones in this sample may be carry-over from other donors' samples. The sequencing sample was made of PBMCs.

The CDR3 region is CASSAKTSGGYEQYF. CDR3 DNA sequence: TGTGCCAGCAGCGCGAAGACTAGCGGGGGATACGAGCAGTACTTC. The rearrangement uses TRBV5-4 and TRBJ2-7; 12 bases are shared with TRBD2. With V trimmed by 4 bases and J by 4 bases, 6 bases remained unmatched. CDR1 is SGHNT and CDR2 is YYREEE in the germline V gene (reference sequence). The CDR3 is 15 amino acids.